This T cell receptor beta chain was sequenced for a study of tumor-infiltrating lymphocytes in primary liver carcinoma. Overall study context: All patients had surgically resected primary liver carcinoma. Samples had roughly 3.5 to 7.13 million productive TCRbeta reads, comparable between tissue types. Study results and caveats: Tumors and blood were compared for top-250-clone fraction, and tumors had the significantly higher value (p = 0.039). Left bulk and unsorted, the samples did not allow CD4+ and CD8+ repertoires to be compared.

Researchers generated TCR beta cDNA from around 0.55 ug of total RNA, relying on a constant-region primer. Employing slightly modified ARM-PCR, three nested multiplex PCR rounds were run, and these gave rise to the TCR beta libraries. A C-beta reverse primer was combined with TRBV1-TRBV30 forward primers in the first two PCR rounds, and each round had about 10 cycles. Each CDR3 protein is one row after TCRdb ran MiXCR on the multiplex PCR reads. The repertoire holds fewer than 400,000 distinct CDR3 sequences, with 45% to 70% as singletons. They got blood RNA out of unsorted whole blood and also pulled out germline DNA. This CDR3 is 15 amino acids long. Germline CDR1 is SGHKS and CDR2 is YYEKEE (reference sequence). Notes on this clonotype: Its specificity is not known. One end of the junction fails to match germline, which may point to a read error.

This receptor was taken from a woman aged 30 to 39 with primary liver carcinoma and hepatitis B virus infection. Input material: peripheral blood. The chain is built from TRBV5-5 and TRBJ2-2; a possible D gene is TRBD1 (5 bases). CDR3 residues: CASNLDAGHTGELFF. DNA of the CDR3: TGTGCCAGCAACTTGGATGCAGGGCATACCGGGGAGCTGTTTTTT.